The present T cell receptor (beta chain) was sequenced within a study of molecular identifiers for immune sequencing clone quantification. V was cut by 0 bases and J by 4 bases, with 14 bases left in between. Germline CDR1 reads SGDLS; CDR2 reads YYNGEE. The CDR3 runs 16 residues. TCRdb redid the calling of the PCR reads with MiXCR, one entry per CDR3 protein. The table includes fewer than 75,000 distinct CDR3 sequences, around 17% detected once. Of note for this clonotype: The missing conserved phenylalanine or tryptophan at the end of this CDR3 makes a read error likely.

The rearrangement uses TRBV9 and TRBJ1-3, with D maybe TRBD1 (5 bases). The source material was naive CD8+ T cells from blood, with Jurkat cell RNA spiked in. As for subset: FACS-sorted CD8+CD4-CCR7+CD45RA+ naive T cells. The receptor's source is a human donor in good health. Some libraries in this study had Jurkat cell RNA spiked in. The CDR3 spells CASSVAAGIIGNTIYL. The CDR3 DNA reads TGTGCCAGCAGCGTAGCAGCAGGGATTATCGGAAACACCATATATCTT.